This record covers a single T cell receptor beta chain. The TCR library protocol attached unique molecular identifiers to the individual cDNA molecules. TCRdb independently ran MiXCR on the 5' RACE reads; one entry per CDR3 protein. The repertoire consists of tens of thousands of distinct CDR3 sequences, with roughly 6.5% occurring once and the leading ten covering 3.9%. These data are taken from a study of early T cells in non-severe SARS-CoV-2 infection. CDR3 length equals 14 residues. CDR1 and CDR2 (germline): DFQATT, SNEGSKA (reference sequence). V trimming: 5 bases; J trimming: 3 bases; junction bases outside the gene matches: 6.

The rearrangement joins TRBV20-1 to TRBJ2-5; 10 bases map to TRBD1. The TCR originated in an adult who was a healthcare worker with PCR-confirmed SARS-CoV-2 infection or an uninfected control (not recorded which). The material sequenced was whole blood. Here the CDR3 reads CSASTGTGEETQYF. CDR3 nucleotide sequence: TGCAGTGCTTCCACCGGGACAGGGGAAGAGACCCAGTACTTC.